Following are 27 T cell receptor beta chains from one sample sequenced in a study of CD8 T cells in ankylosing spondylitis. These TCRs are of unknown antigen specificity. TCRdb re-called the 5' RACE reads with MiXCR, one entry per CDR3 protein. This sample has roughly 700,000 distinct CDR3 sequences, with under 20% found just once. The study's findings and limits: What seemed typical of ankylosing spondylitis blood was a TCR beta motif built from several highly homologous variants.

Sequencing was carried out using blood, either unsorted or a sorted T cell fraction (not recorded which). These receptors came from a male donor with ankylosing spondylitis.

This clonotype has more than one count but fewer than ten. The chain has TRBV20-1 and TRBJ1-1; D is unclear. The V gene lost 7 bases and the J gene lost 1 base, with 10 bases spanning the gap. Germline V gene lookup returns CDR1 DFQATT and CDR2 SNEGSKA (reference sequence). The CDR3 is made up of 12 amino acids. The CDR3 coding sequence is TGCAGTGGTCGGGCCCCGAACACTGAAGCTTTCTTT. It translates to CSGRAPNTEAFF.

In its sample, this clonotype was seen a few times. The chain links TRBV11-2 to TRBJ2-7; TRBD2 matches 8 bases. The V and J ends lost 3 bases and 5 bases, in that order; junction bases with no gene match: 6. The germline V gene has CDR1 SGHAT and CDR2 FQNNGV. The CDR3 extends over 14 amino acids. The CDR3 here is CASSFGGGRNEQYF. CDR3 nucleotides: TGTGCCAGCAGCTTTGGGGGCGGGAGGAACGAGCAGTACTTC. The entire variable domain, with the rest obtained from reference TRBV11-2 and TRBJ2-7, is as follows: EAGVAQSPRYKIIEKRQSVAFWCNPISGHATLYWYQQILGQGPKLLIQFQNNGVVDDSQLPKDRFSAERLKGVDSTLKIQPAKLEDSAVYLCASSFGGGRNEQYFGPGTRLTVT.

This clonotype was observed a handful of times. The chain links TRBV9 to TRBJ1-6; 8 nucleotides match TRBD1. Trimming at V came to 3 bases and at J to 7 bases, leaving 3 bases not matched to a gene. CDR3 length: 14 amino acids. Germline CDR1 reads SGDLS; CDR2 reads YYNGEE. The CDR3 protein is CASSEDRVNSPLHF. The DNA of the CDR3 is TGTGCCAGCAGCGAGGACAGGGTCAATTCACCCCTCCACTTT.

The sample holds a few counts of this clonotype. J is TRBJ2-5 and V is TRBV7-2; D gene unclear. Deletions cut 3 bases from V and 5 bases from J, with 10 bases between. Germline CDR1 is SGHTA and CDR2 is FQGNSA. The CDR3 has 13 amino acids. The CDR3 DNA follows: TGTGCCAGCAGCTTGGTTTCCTCGGAGACCCAGTACTTC. Amino acids: CASSLVSSETQYF. Variable domain in full (rest from reference TRBV7-2 and TRBJ2-5): GAGVSQSPSNKVTEKGKDVELRCDPISGHTALYWYRQSLGQGLEFLIYFQGNSAPDKSGLPSDRFSAERTGGSVSTLTIQRTQQEDSAVYLCASSLVSSETQYFGPGTRLLVL.

The V and J genes are TRBV11-2 and TRBJ1-2; maybe TRBD1 (6 bases). V shed 5 bases and J shed 5 bases, with 18 bases lying between them. The CDR3 consists of 15 residues. The germline V gene encodes CDR1 SGHAT and CDR2 FQNNGV. Here the CDR3 DNA reads TGTGCCAGCAGCCGGGACGACAGGAATACATATGGCTACACCTTC. As protein: CASSRDDRNTYGYTF.

CDR3 sequence reads: CASSLLQGTGELFF. The CDR3, as DNA: TGTGCCAGCAGTTTGTTGCAGGGGACCGGGGAGCTGTTTTTT. J is TRBJ2-2 and V is TRBV28; D might be TRBD1 (6 bases). CDR1 is MDHEN, CDR2 SYDVKM, per germline. The CDR3 loop spans 14 amino acids. Trimming cost V 3 bases and J 5 bases, with 10 bases left between them.

This clonotype was seen a handful of times. This rearrangement joins TRBV20-1 to TRBJ2-4; weak D call: TRBD2 (6 bases). The V gene lost 5 bases and the J gene lost 2 bases, with 7 bases spanning the gap. Germline V gives CDR1 DFQATT, CDR2 SNEGSKA (reference sequence). There are 12 residues in the CDR3. CDR3: CSARDSKNIQYF. CDR3 DNA: TGCAGTGCTCGGGACTCCAAAAACATTCAGTACTTC.

The chain carries TRBV11-2 and TRBJ2-7; D ambiguous. From germline, CDR1 is SGHAT and CDR2 FQNNGV. This CDR3 is 15 amino acids long. V was trimmed by 5 bases and J by 0 bases, leaving 14 bases between them. The CDR3 DNA sequence: TGTGCCAGCAGCCTGCTGGAAGCGAGCTCCTACGAGCAGTACTTC. This translates into CASSLLEASSYEQYF.

This clonotype was observed a few times. The chain carries TRBV12-3 or TRBV12-4 and TRBJ1-1, with D possibly TRBD1 on 6 matching bases. V lost 6 bases to trimming and J lost 3 bases, with 14 bases between them. The CDR3 consists of 14 residues. Here the CDR3 reads CASSATGSDTEAFF. The CDR3 DNA reads as TGTGCCAGCAGCGCCACAGGGTCCGACACTGAAGCTTTCTTT.

This chain uses TRBV28 with TRBJ1-1, with TRBD1 matching over 10 bases. CDR1 and CDR2 (germline): MDHEN, SYDVKM. V shed 7 bases, J shed 0 bases, and the junction held 8 bases outside the gene matches. This CDR3 is built from 16 residues. Here the CDR3 DNA reads TGTGCCAGCACGTCAATCGGGACAGGGGTGAACACTGAAGCTTTCTTT. Amino acids: CASTSIGTGVNTEAFF.

This clonotype was seen a handful of times. This chain joins TRBV6-1 and TRBJ1-2; D is possibly TRBD1 (6 bases). V gave up 7 bases and J gave up 3 bases, with 12 bases separating them. This CDR3 is 13 amino acids long. Per the germline V gene, CDR1 is MNHNS and CDR2 is SASEGT. CDR3 coding DNA: TGTGCCAGCATGAACGGACAGTACTATGGCTACACCTTC. This codes for CASMNGQYYGYTF.

This clonotype has more than one count but fewer than ten. V usage is TRBV2 and J usage is TRBJ2-2; D gene unclear. This CDR3 spans 14 amino acids. V was clipped by 7 bases and J by 2 bases, with 11 bases between them. Germline V gene lookup returns CDR1 SNHLY and CDR2 FYNNEI. The CDR3 protein is CASINSINTGELFF. The CDR3 nucleotides are TGTGCCAGCATCAATAGCATAAACACCGGGGAGCTGTTTTTT. Drawing the rest from reference TRBV2 and TRBJ2-2, the complete variable domain is EPEVTQTPSHQVTQMGQEVILRCVPISNHLYFYWYRQILGQKVEFLVSFYNNEISEKSEIFDDQFSVERPDGSNFTLKIRSTKLEDSAMYFCASINSINTGELFFGEGSRLTVL.

The gene calls are TRBV29-1 and TRBJ2-5, with D uncertain. The CDR3 is 11 amino acids. The V gene's germline CDR1 is SQVTM and CDR2 ANQGSEA. V dropped 5 bases and J dropped 2 bases, with 6 bases sitting between them. The CDR3 here is CSVRPQETQYF. DNA for the CDR3: TGCAGCGTTAGACCACAAGAGACCCAGTACTTC.

The sample holds many counts of this clonotype. The CDR3 loop reads CASRLGDFNSPLHF. The CDR3 coding sequence is TGTGCCAGCAGATTGGGGGACTTCAATTCACCCCTCCACTTT. This sequence joins TRBV7-2 and TRBJ1-6; D may be TRBD1 (5 bases). V lost 6 bases to trimming and J lost 7 bases, with 13 bases between them. The CDR3 contains 14 residues. Germline lookup yields CDR1 SGHTA and CDR2 FQGNSA.

The chain recombines TRBV30 with TRBJ2-1; D gene ambiguous. The CDR3 extends over 13 amino acids. Looked up from germline, CDR1 is GTSNPN and CDR2 is SVGIG (reference sequence). Trimming took 5 bases from V and 4 from J, leaving 12 bases between them. The CDR3 DNA reads TGTGCCTGGGAAGGCCCAAATTACAATGAGCAGTTCTTC. Translating gives CAWEGPNYNEQFF.

This clonotype was recorded a few times. The V gene is TRBV11-2, the J gene TRBJ1-1, with a weak D call TRBD1 (6 bases). CDR1 is SGHAT, CDR2 FQNNGV, per germline. The CDR3 is 13 residues long. Trimming pared 5 bases from V and 4 bases from J, leaving 11 bases between. Here the CDR3 reads CASSRGHSTEAFF. CDR3 DNA: TGTGCCAGCAGCAGGGGACACAGCACTGAAGCTTTCTTT.

For the CDR3, the DNA is TGCGCCAGCAGCCATACTCGTTACGGGACTAACAATGAGCAGTTCTTC. This gives the protein CASSHTRYGTNNEQFF. This sequence joins TRBV4-3 and TRBJ2-1, with TRBD2 matching over 7 bases. Germline V CDR1 and CDR2: LGHNA, YSLEER. The CDR3 spans 16 residues. V was pared by 3 bases and J by 5 bases, with 10 bases of the junction left unmatched.

This clonotype was found a few times. V and J are TRBV7-9 and TRBJ2-5, with 9 bases fitting TRBD2. Germline V gene data show CDR1 as SEHNR and CDR2 as FQNEAQ (reference sequence). CDR3 length: 13 residues. The V and J ends lost 3 bases and 10 bases, in that order; junction bases with no gene match: 6. CDR3 nucleotide sequence: TGTGCCAGCAGCTTCGTAGCGGGAGAGGTCCAGTACTTC. Its protein product is CASSFVAGEVQYF. Full variable domain (missing parts from reference TRBV7-9 and TRBJ2-5): DTGVSQNPRHKITKRGQNVTFRCDPISEHNRLYWYRQTLGQGPEFLTYFQNEAQLEKSRLLSDRFSAERPKGSFSTLEIQRTEQGDSAMYLCASSFVAGEVQYFGPGTRLLVL.

The chain employs TRBV6-2 or TRBV6-3 and TRBJ1-5; D may be TRBD1 (5 bases). The CDR3 runs 15 residues. V lost 2 bases and J lost 7, with 15 bases in between. Germline V CDR1 and CDR2: MNHEY, SVGEGT. The CDR3 sequence: CASSYLRVIGQPQHF. The CDR3 DNA is TGTGCCAGCAGTTACCTCAGGGTTATAGGGCAGCCCCAGCATTTT.

This clonotype was detected only a few times. The chain links TRBV29-1 to TRBJ2-7; tentatively, D is TRBD1 (5 bases). Per the germline V gene, CDR1 is SQVTM and CDR2 is ANQGSEA. With 4 bases removed from V and 1 base from J, the gap between germline ends came to 11 bases. This CDR3 spans 13 amino acids. CDR3 bases: TGCAGCGTTGGACAGTTAGGTTCCTACGAGCAGTACTTC. It codes for CSVGQLGSYEQYF.

The V and J genes are TRBV5-6 and TRBJ2-3, with D maybe TRBD2 (6 bases). The CDR3 length is 18 residues. Germline loops: CDR1 SGHDT, CDR2 YYEEEE. Trimming pared 1 base from V and 1 base from J, leaving 19 bases between. CDR3 in DNA: TGTGCCAGCAGCTTGAGGCTAGCGAAATTCAGCCGCACAGATACGCAGTATTTT. It encodes CASSLRLAKFSRTDTQYF.

This clonotype was found a few times. CDR3 sequence reads: CSASDGGYEQYF. In DNA, the CDR3 is TGCAGTGCCTCGGACGGTGGCTACGAGCAGTACTTC. The chain carries TRBV20-1 and TRBJ2-7, with unresolved D. Trimming stripped 6 bases from V and 3 bases from J, with 12 bases between. The CDR3 length is 12 residues. From germline, CDR1 is DFQATT and CDR2 SNEGSKA (reference sequence).

This chain joins TRBV5-1 and TRBJ2-7; no reliable D call. The V gene's germline CDR1 is SGHRS and CDR2 YFSETQ. Trimming shortened V by 2 bases and J by 2 bases, and 8 bases separated the two germline ends. CDR3 size: 13 residues. The CDR3 reads CASSFGRPYEQYF. CDR3 sequence (DNA): TGCGCCAGCAGCTTCGGCAGACCCTACGAGCAGTACTTC. Looking up the rest from reference TRBV5-1 and TRBJ2-7 gives the full variable domain: KAGVTQTPRYLIKTRGQQVTLSCSPISGHRSVSWYQQTPGQGLQFLFEYFSETQRNKGNFPGRFSGRQFSNSRSEMNVSTLELGDSALYLCASSFGRPYEQYFGPGTRLTVT.

This clonotype has only a few counts. At one end the junction does not follow the germline gene, possibly because of a read error. The chain carries TRBV7-9 and TRBJ1-3; TRBD1 aligns across 7 bases. Germline CDR1 SEHNR, CDR2 FQNEAQ (reference sequence). The CDR3 is 13 residues long. The CDR3 here is CASNLGGGQRLRF. CDR3 bases: TGTGCCAGCAACCTCGGGGGGGGACAGCGATTGCGATTT.

This clonotype was counted only a few times. The chain has TRBV6-5 and TRBJ1-4; TRBD1 agrees at 9 bases. This CDR3 region has 14 residues. Looked up from germline, CDR1 is MNHEY and CDR2 is SVGAGI. J was trimmed by 7 bases and V by 2 bases; bases with no gene match: 2. The CDR3 protein is CASSYGTGTEKLFF. CDR3 DNA: TGTGCCAGCAGTTACGGGACAGGGACTGAAAAACTGTTTTTT.

The chain uses TRBV18 and TRBJ2-2; D ambiguous. CDR3 length equals 13 residues. From germline, CDR1 is KGHSH and CDR2 LQKENI. Between the trimmed V and J ends, which lost 5 bases and 5 bases, there was a span of 9 bases. The CDR3 bases are TGTGCCAGCTCATCCACAGAAACCGGGGAGCTGTTTTTT. Translating gives CASSSTETGELFF.

This clonotype was recorded many times. The chain employs TRBV12-3 or TRBV12-4 and TRBJ2-3, with 9 bases lining up with TRBD2. V dropped 3 bases and J dropped 2; count of bases not matched to a gene: 3. The CDR3 spans 15 residues. For the CDR3, the DNA is TGTGCCAGCAGTTTGGGCGGGGGGGTCACAGATACGCAGTATTTT. Protein product: CASSLGGGVTDTQYF.